This TCR beta chain appears in the sequencing data of a study of IL-32 and malignant T cell survival in cutaneous lymphoma (dated by TCRdb to the early 2020s). In terms of the full investigation: Whether the surviving TCR Vbeta+ T cells in IL-32 cultures were the malignant clone rather than benign T cells sharing that Vbeta was tested by high-throughput TCR sequencing. Samples from two CTCL donors were studied by high-throughput TCR sequencing, and IL-32beta was confirmed to support malignant T cell survival in vitro.

What the work shows at the level of the full study, not this receptor alone: The kinetics of enhanced malignant T cell survival in culture differed somewhat between CTCL blood donors. By inducing large CD14+ antigen-presenting cells that reduced apoptosis, IL-32beta appeared to support the survival of malignant T cells in vitro. According to TCR sequencing, the TCRs of malignant T cells persisted after in vitro culture with IL-32beta. No exact culture duration for the TCR-sequenced samples was stated in the methods.

At the junction V is shortened by 5 bases and J by 0 bases, with 20 bases in between. Its CDR3 holds 17 amino acids, cysteine through phenylalanine. This entry keeps only the CDR3 DNA: 51 bases, framed from base 1. Looking up the germline V gene yields CDR1 SGHTA and CDR2 FQGNSA. Notes on this clone: This clone's antigen is unknown. Per-nucleotide qualities are absent, and no much larger clonotype sits a single base away.

Blood samples came from patients with leukemic cutaneous T cell lymphoma (Sezary syndrome) treated at a US cutaneous lymphoma program. Peripheral blood mononuclear cells were isolated from patient blood by Ficoll centrifugation. Genomic DNA was extracted with the QIAamp DNA Mini kit and was profiled by immunoSEQ with roughly 90-400 ng of DNA template. Sourced from immuneACCESS, this table was stored by TCRdb with only in-frame sequences that have V and J called. A share of the clones is absent; for the studies checked, an unresolved V gene accounts for under half, and the remainder has no known explanation. The sample table shows around 2,200 clones, and 82% are seen once. The ten biggest clones cover just under 55% of the sample.

The source is a human donor with cutaneous T cell lymphoma. This sample comprised blood, obtained on day 0. The chain is assembled from TRBV7-2 and TRBJ2-7; D gene: possibly TRBD2, on 5 matching bases. The CDR3 sequence is CASSLRDAADFSYEQYF. The DNA is as follows: TGTGCCAGCAGCCTACGGGATGCGGCTGACTTCTCCTACGAGCAGTACTTC.